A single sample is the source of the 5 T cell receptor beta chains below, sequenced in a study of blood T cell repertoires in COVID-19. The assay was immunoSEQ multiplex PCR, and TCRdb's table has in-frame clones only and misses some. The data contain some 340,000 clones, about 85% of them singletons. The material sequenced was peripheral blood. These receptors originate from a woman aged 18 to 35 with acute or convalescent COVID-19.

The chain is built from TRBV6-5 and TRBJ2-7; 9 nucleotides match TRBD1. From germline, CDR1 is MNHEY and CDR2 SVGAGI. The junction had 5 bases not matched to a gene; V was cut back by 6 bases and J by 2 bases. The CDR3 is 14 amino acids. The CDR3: CASRSTGGTYEQYF. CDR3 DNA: TGTGCCAGCAGATCGACAGGGGGAACCTACGAGCAGTACTTC.

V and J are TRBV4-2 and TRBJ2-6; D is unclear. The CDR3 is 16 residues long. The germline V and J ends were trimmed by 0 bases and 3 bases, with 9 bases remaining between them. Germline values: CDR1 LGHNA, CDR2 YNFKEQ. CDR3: CASSQDRTDGANVLTF. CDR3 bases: TGTGCCAGCAGCCAAGATCGTACAGATGGGGCCAACGTCCTGACTTTC.

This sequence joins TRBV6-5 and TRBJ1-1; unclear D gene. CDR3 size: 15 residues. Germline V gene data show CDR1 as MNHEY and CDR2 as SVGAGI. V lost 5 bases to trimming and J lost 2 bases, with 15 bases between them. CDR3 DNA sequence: TGTGCCAGCAGTCCATCCACAAGTCCAAACACTGAAGCTTTCTTT. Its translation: CASSPSTSPNTEAFF.

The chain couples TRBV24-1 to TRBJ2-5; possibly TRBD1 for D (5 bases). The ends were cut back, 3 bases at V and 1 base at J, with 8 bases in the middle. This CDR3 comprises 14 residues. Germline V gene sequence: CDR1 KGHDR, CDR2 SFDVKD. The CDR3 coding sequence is TGTGCCACCAGTGATGCAGGGCTCCAAGAGACCCAGTACTTC. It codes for CATSDAGLQETQYF.

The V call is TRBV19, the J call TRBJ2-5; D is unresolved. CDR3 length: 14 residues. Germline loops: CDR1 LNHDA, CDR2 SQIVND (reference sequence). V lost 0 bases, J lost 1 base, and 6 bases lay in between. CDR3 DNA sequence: TGTGCCAGTAGTATAGAGCACAGCCAAGAGACCCAGTACTTC. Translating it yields CASSIEHSQETQYF.